In this sample, the clone carrying this TCR beta chain turned up once. This sample was included in a study of shared clonotypes between healthy human individuals. Germline values: CDR1 MGHDK, CDR2 SYGVNS. CDR3 size: 14 residues. The junction had 5 bases not matched to a gene; V was cut back by 5 bases and J by 6 bases. TCRdb's table, derived via immunoSEQ multiplex PCR, lists solely in-frame clones and lacks some. The sample lists around 550,000 clones, around 96% occurring once. CD45RO negativity and positive selection for CCR7 defined naive CD8 cells, a population that excluded terminally differentiated effector memory CD45RA+ cells.

The V gene is TRBV25-1, the J gene TRBJ1-5, with 9 bases aligning to TRBD1. Sequencing was carried out using naive CD8+ T cells sorted from blood. This TCR was recovered from a woman in her 30s in good health. This chain's CDR3 is CASSSGTGLQPQHF. As DNA, the CDR3 is TGTGCCAGCAGTTCCGGGACAGGGCTTCAGCCCCAGCATTTT.